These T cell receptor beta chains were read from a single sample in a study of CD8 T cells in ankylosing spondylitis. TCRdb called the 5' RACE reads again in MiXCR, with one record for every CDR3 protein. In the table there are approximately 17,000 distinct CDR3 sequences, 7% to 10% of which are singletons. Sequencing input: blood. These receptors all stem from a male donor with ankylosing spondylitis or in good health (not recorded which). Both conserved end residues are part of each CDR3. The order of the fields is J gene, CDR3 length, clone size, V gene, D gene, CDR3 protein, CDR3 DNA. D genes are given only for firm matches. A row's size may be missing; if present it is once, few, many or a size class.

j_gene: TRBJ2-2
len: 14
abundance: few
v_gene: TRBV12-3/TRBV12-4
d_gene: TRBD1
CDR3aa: CASRTGANTGELFF
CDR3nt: TGTGCCAGCAGGACAGGGGCGAACACCGGGGAGCTGTTTTTT

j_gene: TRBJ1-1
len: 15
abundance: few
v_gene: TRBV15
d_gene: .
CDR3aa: CATSRDGRDGTEAFF
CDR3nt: TGTGCCACCAGCAGAGATGGACGGGATGGTACTGAAGCTTTCTTT

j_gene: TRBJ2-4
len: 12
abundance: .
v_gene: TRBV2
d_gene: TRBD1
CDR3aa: CASGTVKNIQYF
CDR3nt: TGTGCCAGCGGGACAGTAAAAAACATTCAGTACTTC

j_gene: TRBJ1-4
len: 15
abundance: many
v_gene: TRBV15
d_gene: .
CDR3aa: CATSRVVNYNEKLFF
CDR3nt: TGTGCCACCAGCAGAGTGGTGAACTATAATGAAAAACTGTTTTTT

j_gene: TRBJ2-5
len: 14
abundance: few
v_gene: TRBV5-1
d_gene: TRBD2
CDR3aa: CASSALAGEETQYF
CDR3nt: TGCGCCAGCAGCGCACTAGCGGGAGAAGAGACCCAGTACTTC

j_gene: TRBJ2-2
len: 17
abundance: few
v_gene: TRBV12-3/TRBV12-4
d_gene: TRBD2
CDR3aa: CASSLGRLAGVSGELFF
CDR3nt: TGTGCCAGCAGTTTAGGACGACTAGCGGGAGTGTCCGGGGAGCTGTTTTTT

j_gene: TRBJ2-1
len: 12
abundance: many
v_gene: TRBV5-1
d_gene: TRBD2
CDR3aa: CASSLETGGQFF
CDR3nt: TGCGCCAGCAGCTTGGAGACGGGAGGGCAGTTCTTC

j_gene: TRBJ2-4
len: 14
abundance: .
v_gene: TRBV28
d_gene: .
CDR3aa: CASSPLHVKNIQYF
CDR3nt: TGTGCCAGCAGCCCCCTTCACGTTAAAAACATTCAGTACTTC

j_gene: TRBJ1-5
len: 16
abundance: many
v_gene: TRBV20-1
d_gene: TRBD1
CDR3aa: CSARIPGGSGNQPQHF
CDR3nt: TGCAGTGCTCGGATTCCAGGGGGGAGTGGCAATCAGCCCCAGCATTTT

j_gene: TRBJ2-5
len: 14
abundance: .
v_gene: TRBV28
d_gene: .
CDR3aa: CASRTQGPQETQYF
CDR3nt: TGTGCCAGCAGAACACAGGGCCCCCAAGAGACCCAGTACTTC

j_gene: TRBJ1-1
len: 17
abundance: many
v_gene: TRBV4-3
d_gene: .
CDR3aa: CASSQGKGTVMNTEAFF
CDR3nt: TGCGCCAGCAGCCAAGGGAAGGGGACTGTCATGAACACTGAAGCTTTCTTT

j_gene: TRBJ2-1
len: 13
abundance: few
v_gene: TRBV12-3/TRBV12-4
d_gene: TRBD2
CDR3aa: CASSPTSPYEQFF
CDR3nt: TGTGCCAGCAGCCCGACTAGCCCATATGAGCAGTTCTTC

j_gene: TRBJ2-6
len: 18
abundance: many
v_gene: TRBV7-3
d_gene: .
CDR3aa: CASSFGSVSGRRANVLTF
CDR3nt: TGTGCCAGCAGCTTTGGATCGGTCAGCGGTCGGAGGGCCAACGTCCTGACTTTC

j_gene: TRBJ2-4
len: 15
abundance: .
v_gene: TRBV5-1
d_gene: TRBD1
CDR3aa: CASSQLGQYQNIQYF
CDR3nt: TGCGCCAGCAGCCAATTGGGACAGTACCAAAACATTCAGTACTTC

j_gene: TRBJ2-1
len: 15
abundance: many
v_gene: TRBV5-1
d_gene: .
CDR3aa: CASSDRRSSYNEQFF
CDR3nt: TGCGCCAGCAGCGACAGGAGGAGCTCCTACAATGAGCAGTTCTTC

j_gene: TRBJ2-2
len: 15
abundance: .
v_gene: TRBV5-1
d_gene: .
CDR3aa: CASSLDGSGTGELFF
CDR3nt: TGCGCCAGCAGCTTGGATGGGTCGGGCACCGGGGAGCTGTTTTTT

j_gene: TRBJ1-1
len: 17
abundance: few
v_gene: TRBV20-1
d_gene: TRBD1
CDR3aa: CSAQARQGARGFGEAFF
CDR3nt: TGCAGTGCCCAAGCCCGACAGGGGGCGAGGGGGTTCGGTGAAGCTTTCTTT

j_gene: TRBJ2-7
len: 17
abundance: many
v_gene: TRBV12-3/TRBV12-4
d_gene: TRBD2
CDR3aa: CASSFLAGAQSPGEQYF
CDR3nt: TGTGCCAGCAGTTTCCTAGCGGGCGCTCAATCCCCAGGAGAGCAGTACTTC

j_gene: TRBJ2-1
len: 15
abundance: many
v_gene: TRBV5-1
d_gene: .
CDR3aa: CASSSTVSSYNEQFF
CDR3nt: TGCGCCAGCAGTTCGACTGTATCCTCCTACAATGAGCAGTTCTTC

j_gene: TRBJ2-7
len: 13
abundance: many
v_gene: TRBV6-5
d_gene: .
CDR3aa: CASSYSRGYEQYF
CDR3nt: TGTGCCAGCAGTTACTCGAGGGGCTACGAGCAGTACTTC

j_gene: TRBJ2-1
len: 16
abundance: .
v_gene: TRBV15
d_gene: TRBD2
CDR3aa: CATSRDLGLAGIEQFF
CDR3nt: TGTGCCACCAGCAGAGATTTGGGACTAGCGGGAATTGAGCAGTTCTTC

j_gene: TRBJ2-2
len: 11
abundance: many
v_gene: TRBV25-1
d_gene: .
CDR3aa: CASYYTGELFF
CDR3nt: TGTGCCAGCTATTACACCGGGGAGCTGTTTTTT

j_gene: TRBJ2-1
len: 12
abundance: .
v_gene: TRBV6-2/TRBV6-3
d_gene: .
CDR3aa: CASSYSGGGQFF
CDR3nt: TGTGCCAGCAGTTACTCGGGAGGAGGGCAGTTCTTC

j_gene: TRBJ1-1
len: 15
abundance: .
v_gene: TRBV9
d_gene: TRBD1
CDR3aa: CASSGKTGANTEAFF
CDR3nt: TGTGCCAGCAGCGGAAAGACAGGGGCAAACACTGAAGCTTTCTTT

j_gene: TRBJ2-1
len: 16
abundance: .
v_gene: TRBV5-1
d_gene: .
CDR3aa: CASTPQPLSSYNEQFF
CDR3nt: TGCGCCAGCACCCCCCAGCCCTTGAGCTCCTACAATGAGCAGTTCTTC

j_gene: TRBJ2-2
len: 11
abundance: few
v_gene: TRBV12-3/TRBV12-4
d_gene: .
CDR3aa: CASTQSGELFF
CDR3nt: TGTGCCAGCACCCAGTCCGGGGAGCTGTTTTTT

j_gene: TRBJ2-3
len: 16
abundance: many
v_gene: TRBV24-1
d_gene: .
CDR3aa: CATSDPTAASTDTQYF
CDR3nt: TGTGCCACCAGTGATCCTACAGCGGCTAGCACAGATACGCAGTATTTT

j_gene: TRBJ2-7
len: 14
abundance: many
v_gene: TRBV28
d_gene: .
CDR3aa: CASSPRTEIYEQYF
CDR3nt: TGTGCCAGCAGTCCACGGACAGAGATCTACGAGCAGTACTTC

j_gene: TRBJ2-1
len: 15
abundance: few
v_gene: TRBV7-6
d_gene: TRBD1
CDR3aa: CASSSDRGSYNEQFF
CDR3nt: TGTGCCAGCAGCTCGGACAGGGGGTCCTACAATGAGCAGTTCTTC

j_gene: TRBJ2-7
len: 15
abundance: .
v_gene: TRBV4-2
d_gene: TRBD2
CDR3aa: CASSQASGRSYEQYF
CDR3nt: TGTGCCAGCAGCCAAGCTAGCGGGAGATCCTACGAGCAGTACTTC

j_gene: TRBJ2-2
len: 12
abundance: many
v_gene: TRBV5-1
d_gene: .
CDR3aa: CASSPQTGELFF
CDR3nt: TGCGCCAGCAGCCCACAGACCGGGGAGCTGTTTTTT

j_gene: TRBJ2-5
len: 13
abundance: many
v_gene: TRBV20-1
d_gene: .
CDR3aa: CSASGLEGETQYF
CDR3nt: TGCAGTGCTAGTGGTCTAGAGGGGGAGACCCAGTACTTC

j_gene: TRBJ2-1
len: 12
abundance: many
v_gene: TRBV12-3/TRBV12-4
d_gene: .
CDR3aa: CASKQPGPEQFF
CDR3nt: TGTGCCAGCAAACAACCGGGACCTGAGCAGTTCTTC

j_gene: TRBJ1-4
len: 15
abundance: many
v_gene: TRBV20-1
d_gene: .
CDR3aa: CSAIPPSPLNEKLFF
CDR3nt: TGCAGTGCAATCCCTCCCTCCCCTCTGAATGAAAAACTGTTTTTT

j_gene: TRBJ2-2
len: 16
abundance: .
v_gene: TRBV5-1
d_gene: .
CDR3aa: CASSLVYSFPTGELFF
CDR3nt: TGCGCCAGCAGCTTGGTTTACAGTTTTCCCACCGGGGAGCTGTTTTTT

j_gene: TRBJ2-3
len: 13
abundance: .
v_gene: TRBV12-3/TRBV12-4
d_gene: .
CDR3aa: CASSFFQGDTQYF
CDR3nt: TGTGCCAGCAGCTTTTTTCAGGGAGATACGCAGTATTTT

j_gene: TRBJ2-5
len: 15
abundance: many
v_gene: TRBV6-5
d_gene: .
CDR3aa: CASSSSKSSGETQYF
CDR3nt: TGTGCCAGCAGTTCCTCAAAATCGTCGGGAGAGACCCAGTACTTC

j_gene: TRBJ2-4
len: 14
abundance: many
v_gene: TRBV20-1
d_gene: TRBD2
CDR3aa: CSARGVGGVNIQYF
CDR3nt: TGCAGTGCTAGGGGAGTGGGAGGGGTAAACATTCAGTACTTC

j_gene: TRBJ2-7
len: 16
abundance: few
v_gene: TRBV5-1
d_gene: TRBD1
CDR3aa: CASSLKGRGQGYEQYF
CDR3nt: TGCGCCAGCAGCTTGAAAGGGAGAGGACAGGGGTACGAGCAGTACTTC

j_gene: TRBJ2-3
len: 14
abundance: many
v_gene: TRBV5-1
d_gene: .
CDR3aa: CASSLQRRTDTQYF
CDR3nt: TGCGCCAGCAGCTTACAACGTCGGACAGATACGCAGTATTTT

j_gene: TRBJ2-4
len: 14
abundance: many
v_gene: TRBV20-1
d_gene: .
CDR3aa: CSAREDRAKNIQYF
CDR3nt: TGCAGTGCTAGGGAGGACAGAGCCAAAAACATTCAGTACTTC

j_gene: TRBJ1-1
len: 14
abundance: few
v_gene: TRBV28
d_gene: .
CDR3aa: CASSSPGSDTEAFF
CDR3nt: TGTGCCAGCAGTTCCCCAGGGAGTGACACTGAAGCTTTCTTT

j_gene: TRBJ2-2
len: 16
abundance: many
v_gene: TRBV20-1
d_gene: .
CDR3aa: CSASYSPSSPTGELFF
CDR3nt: TGCAGTGCTAGTTATAGCCCAAGCAGCCCCACCGGGGAGCTGTTTTTT

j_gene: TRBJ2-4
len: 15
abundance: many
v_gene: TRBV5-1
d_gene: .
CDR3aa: CASSLEGGSKNIQYF
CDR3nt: TGCGCCAGCAGCTTGGAGGGGGGCTCCAAAAACATTCAGTACTTC

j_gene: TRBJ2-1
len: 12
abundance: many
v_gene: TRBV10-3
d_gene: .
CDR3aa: CAISEGGSEQFF
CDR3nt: TGTGCCATCAGTGAGGGCGGGTCTGAGCAGTTCTTC

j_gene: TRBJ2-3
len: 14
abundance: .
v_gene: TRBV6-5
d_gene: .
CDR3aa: CASRRGKLSDTQYF
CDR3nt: TGTGCCAGCAGGAGGGGGAAACTAAGCGACACGCAGTATTTT

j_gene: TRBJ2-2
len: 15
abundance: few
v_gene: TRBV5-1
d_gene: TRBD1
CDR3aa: CASSPGQGAIGELFF
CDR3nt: TGCGCCAGCAGCCCGGGACAGGGGGCTATCGGGGAGCTGTTTTTT

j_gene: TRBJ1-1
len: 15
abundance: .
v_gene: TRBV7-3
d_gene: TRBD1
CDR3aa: CASSNPGQLITEAFF
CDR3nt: TGTGCCAGCAGCAACCCGGGACAGTTGATCACTGAAGCTTTCTTT

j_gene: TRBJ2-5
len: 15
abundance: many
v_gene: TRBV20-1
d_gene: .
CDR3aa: CSARDRLVGQETQYF
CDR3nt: TGCAGTGCTAGAGACAGACTAGTTGGGCAAGAGACCCAGTACTTC

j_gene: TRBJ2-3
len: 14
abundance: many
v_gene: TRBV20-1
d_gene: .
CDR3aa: CSARVGGVADTQYF
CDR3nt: TGCAGTGCTAGGGTAGGGGGAGTAGCAGATACGCAGTATTTT

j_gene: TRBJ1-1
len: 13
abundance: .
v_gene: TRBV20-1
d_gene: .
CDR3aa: CSAGAGQDTEAFF
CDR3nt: TGCAGTGCTGGCGCAGGACAAGACACTGAAGCTTTCTTT

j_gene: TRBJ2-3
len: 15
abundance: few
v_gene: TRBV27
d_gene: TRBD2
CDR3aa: CASRSLAGLTDTQYF
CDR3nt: TGTGCCAGCAGGAGTCTAGCGGGGCTCACAGATACGCAGTATTTT

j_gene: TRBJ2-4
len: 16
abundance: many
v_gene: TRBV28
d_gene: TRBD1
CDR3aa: CASDRGVGARENIQYF
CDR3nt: TGTGCCAGCGACAGGGGTGTTGGGGCCAGGGAAAACATTCAGTACTTC